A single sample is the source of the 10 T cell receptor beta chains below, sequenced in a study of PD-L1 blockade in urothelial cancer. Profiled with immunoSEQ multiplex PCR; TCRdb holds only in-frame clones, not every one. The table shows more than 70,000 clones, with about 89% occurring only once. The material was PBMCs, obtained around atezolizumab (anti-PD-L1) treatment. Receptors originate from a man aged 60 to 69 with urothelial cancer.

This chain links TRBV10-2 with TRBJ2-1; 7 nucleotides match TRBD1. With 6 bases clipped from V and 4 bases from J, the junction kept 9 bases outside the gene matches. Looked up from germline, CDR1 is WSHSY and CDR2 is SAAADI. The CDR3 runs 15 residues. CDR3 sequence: CASREGTASYNEQFF. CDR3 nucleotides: TGCGCCAGCAGAGAAGGGACAGCTTCTTACAATGAGCAGTTCTTC.

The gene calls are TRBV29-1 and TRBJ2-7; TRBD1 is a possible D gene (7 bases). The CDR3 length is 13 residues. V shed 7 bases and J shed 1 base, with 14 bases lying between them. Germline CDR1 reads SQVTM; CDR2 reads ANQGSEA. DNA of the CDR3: TGCAGCGCCCTGACAGGGAGGTCCTACGAGCAGTACTTC. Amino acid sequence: CSALTGRSYEQYF.

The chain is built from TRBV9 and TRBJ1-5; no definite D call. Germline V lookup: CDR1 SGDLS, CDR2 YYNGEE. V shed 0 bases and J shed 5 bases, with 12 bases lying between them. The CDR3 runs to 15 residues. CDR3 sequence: CASSVGQDFYQPQHF. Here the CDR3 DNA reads TGTGCCAGCAGCGTAGGGCAGGATTTCTATCAGCCCCAGCATTTT.

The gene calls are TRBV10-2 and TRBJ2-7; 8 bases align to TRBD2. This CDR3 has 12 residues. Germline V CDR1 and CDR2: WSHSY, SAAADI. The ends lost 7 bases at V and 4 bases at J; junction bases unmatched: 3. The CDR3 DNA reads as TGCGCCAGCACCCCGGGGGGGTACGAGCAGTACTTC. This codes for CASTPGGYEQYF.

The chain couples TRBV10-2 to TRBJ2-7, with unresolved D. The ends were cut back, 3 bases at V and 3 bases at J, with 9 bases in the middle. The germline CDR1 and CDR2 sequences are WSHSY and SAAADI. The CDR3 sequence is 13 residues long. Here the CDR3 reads CASSDSTFYEQYF. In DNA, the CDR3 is TGCGCCAGCAGTGACAGTACCTTCTACGAGCAGTACTTC.

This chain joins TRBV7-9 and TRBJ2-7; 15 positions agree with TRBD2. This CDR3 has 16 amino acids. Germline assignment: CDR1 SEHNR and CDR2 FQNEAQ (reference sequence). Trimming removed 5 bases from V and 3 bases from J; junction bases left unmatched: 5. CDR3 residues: CASSPGLAGGHYEQYF. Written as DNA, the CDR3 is TGTGCCAGCAGCCCTGGACTAGCGGGGGGGCACTACGAGCAGTACTTC.

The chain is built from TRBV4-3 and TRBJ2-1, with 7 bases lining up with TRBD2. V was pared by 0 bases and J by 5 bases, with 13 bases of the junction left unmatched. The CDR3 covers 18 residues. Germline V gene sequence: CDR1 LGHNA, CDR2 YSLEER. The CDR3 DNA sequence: TGCGCCAGCAGCCAAGACTATCTTCTAGCGGAGAACGACAATGAGCAGTTCTTC. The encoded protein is CASSQDYLLAENDNEQFF.

CDR3 protein: CAISEGANVNGYTF. CDR3 bases: TGTGCCATCAGTGAGGGGGCGAATGTGAATGGCTACACCTTC. The chain couples TRBV10-3 to TRBJ1-2, with a possible D match to TRBD1 (5 bases). The CDR3 has 14 residues. Germline V lookup: CDR1 ENHRY, CDR2 SYGVKD. The ends were cut back, 2 bases at V and 6 bases at J, with 13 bases in the middle.

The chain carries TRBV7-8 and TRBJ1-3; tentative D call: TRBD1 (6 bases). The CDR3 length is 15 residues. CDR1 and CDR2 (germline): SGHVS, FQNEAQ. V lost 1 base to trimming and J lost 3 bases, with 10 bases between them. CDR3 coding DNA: TGTGCCAGCAGCTTAGTCCACAGGGTTGGAAACACCATATATTTT. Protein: CASSLVHRVGNTIYF.

The CDR3 sequence: CASSRLQGYEQYF. The CDR3 nucleotides are TGCGCCAGCAGCAGACTACAGGGATACGAGCAGTACTTC. The chain couples TRBV5-1 to TRBJ2-7, with D possibly being TRBD1 (6 bases). The V and J ends lost 4 bases and 4 bases respectively, with 12 bases between them. The germline V gene has CDR1 SGHRS and CDR2 YFSETQ. This CDR3 is 13 amino acids long.